This T cell receptor (beta chain) was sequenced in a study of response to subunit inactivated influenza vaccine. Whole-study findings and limits: Researchers suggested that each seasonal influenza vaccination recruits few new T cells.

The CDR3 runs 14 residues. Germline-derived CDR1 and CDR2 are DFQATT and SNEGSKA (reference sequence). V trimming: 5 bases; J trimming: 5 bases; junction bases outside the gene matches: 7. The table lists this clonotype with a few counts. Its matching antigen is unknown. TCRdb re-called the RT-PCR reads through MiXCR, storing one row per CDR3 protein. This sample yields roughly 700,000 distinct CDR3 sequences, of which approximately 15% are seen a single time; 6.5% to 8.5% belongs to the top ten. The chain is built from TRBV20-1 and TRBJ2-5; 11 bases line up with TRBD2. The material sequenced was PBMCs from blood, taken around 14 days before vaccination. This sequence was found in a middle-aged man who received an inactivated influenza vaccine. The CDR3 region is CSAPGTSGGETQYF. As DNA, the CDR3 is TGCAGTGCTCCCGGGACTAGCGGAGGGGAGACCCAGTACTTC.